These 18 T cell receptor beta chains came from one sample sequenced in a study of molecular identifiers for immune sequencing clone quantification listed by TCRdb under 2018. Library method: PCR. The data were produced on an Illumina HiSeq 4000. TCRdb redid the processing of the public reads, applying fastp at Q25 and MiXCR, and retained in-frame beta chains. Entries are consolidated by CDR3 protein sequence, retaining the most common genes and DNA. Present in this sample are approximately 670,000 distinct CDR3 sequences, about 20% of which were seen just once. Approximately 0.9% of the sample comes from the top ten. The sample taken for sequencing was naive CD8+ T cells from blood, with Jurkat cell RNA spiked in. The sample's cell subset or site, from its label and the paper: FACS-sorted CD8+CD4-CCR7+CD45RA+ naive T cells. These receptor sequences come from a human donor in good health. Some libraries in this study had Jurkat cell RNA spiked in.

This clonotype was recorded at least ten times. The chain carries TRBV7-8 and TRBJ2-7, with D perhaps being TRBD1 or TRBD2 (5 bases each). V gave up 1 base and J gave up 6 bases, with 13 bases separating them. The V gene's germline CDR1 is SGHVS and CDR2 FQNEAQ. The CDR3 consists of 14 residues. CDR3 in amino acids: CASSLGIRDPEQYF. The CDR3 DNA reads TGTGCCAGCAGCTTAGGGATCCGGGACCCCGAGCAGTACTTC.

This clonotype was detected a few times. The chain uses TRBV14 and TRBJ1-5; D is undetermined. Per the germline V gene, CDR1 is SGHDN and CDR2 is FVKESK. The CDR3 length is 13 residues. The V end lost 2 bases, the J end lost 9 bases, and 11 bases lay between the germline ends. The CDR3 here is CASSQLSGRPQHF. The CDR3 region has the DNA TGTGCCAGCAGCCAACTAAGCGGCCGGCCCCAGCATTTT.

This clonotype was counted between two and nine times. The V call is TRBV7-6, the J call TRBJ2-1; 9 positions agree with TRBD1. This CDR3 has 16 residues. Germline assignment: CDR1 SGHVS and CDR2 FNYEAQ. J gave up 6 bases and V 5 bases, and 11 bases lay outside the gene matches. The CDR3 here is CASSTPTDRGINEQFF. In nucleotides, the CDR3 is TGTGCCAGCAGCACCCCGACGGACAGGGGAATCAATGAGCAGTTCTTC.

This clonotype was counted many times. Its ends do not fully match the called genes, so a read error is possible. The CDR3 sequence is CASSQDRGGQGLNF. The CDR3 DNA reads as TGCGCCAGCAGCCAAGATCGGGGTGGACAGGGTCTGAACTTC. This sequence joins TRBV4-1 and TRBJ2-7, with TRBD1 matching 8 bases. The CDR3 totals 14 residues. Germline lookup yields CDR1 MGHRA and CDR2 YSYEKL.

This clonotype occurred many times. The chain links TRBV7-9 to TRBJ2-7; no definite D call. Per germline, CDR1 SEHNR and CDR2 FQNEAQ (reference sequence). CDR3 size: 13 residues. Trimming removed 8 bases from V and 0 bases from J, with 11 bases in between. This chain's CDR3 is CASSQKYSYEQYF. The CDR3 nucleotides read TGTGCCAGCTCTCAGAAGTACTCCTACGAGCAGTACTTC.

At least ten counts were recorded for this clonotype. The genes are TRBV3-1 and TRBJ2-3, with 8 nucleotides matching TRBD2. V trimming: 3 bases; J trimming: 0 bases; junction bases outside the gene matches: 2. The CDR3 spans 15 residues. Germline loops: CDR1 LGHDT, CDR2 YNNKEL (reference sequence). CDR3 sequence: CASSQTSDSTDTQYF. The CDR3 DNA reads TGTGCCAGCAGCCAGACTAGCGATAGCACAGATACGCAGTATTTT.

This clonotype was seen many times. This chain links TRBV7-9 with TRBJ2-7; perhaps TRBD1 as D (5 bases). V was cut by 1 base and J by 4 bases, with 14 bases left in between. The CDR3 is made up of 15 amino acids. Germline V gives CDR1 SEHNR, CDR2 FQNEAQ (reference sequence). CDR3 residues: CASSLVPGNSYEQYF. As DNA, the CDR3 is TGTGCCAGCAGCTTAGTACCAGGGAACTCTTACGAGCAGTACTTC.

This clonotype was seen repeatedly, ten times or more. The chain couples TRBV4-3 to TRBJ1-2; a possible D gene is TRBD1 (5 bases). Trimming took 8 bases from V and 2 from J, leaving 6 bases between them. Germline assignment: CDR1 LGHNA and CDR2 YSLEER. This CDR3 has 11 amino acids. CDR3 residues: CASGDNYGYTF. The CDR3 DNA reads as TGCGCCAGCGGGGACAACTATGGCTACACCTTC.

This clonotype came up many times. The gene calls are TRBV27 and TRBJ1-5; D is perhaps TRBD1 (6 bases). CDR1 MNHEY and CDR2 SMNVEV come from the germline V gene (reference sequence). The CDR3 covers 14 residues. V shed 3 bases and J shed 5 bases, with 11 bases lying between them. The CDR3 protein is CASSFDRTYQPQHF. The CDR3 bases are TGTGCCAGCAGTTTTGACAGGACATATCAGCCCCAGCATTTT.

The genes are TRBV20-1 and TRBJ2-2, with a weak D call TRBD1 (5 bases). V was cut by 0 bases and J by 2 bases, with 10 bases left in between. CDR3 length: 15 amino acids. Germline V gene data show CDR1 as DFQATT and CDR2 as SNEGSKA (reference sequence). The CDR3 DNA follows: TGCAGTGCTAGAGATACAGGACCTAACACCGGGGAGCTGTTTTTT. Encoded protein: CSARDTGPNTGELFF.

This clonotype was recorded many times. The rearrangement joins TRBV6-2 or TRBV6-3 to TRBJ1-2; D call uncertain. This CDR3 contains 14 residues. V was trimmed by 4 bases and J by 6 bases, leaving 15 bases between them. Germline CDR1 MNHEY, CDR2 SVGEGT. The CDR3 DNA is TGTGCCAGCAGTTGGGCAACGAGCGGTAATGGCTACACCTTC. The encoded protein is CASSWATSGNGYTF.

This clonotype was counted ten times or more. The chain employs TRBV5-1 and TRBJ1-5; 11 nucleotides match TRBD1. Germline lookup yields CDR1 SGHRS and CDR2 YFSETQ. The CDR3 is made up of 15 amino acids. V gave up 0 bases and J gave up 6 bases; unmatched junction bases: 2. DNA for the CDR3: TGCGCCAGCAGCTTGGAGGGGACAGGGGGTCAGCCCCAGCATTTT. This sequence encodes CASSLEGTGGQPQHF.

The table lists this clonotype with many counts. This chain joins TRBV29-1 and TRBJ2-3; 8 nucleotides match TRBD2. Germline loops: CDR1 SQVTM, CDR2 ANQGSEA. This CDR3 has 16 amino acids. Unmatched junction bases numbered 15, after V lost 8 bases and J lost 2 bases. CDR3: CSYAGRREVVTDTQYF. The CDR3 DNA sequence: TGCAGCTATGCGGGGAGGCGGGAGGTCGTCACAGATACGCAGTATTTT.

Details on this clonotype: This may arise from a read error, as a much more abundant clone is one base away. The CDR3 loop reads CASSLQGGIAENIQYF. For the CDR3, the DNA is TGTGCCAGCTCACTGCAAGGTGGAATAGCCGAAAACATTCAGTACTTC. The rearrangement uses TRBV18 and TRBJ2-4; D gene unclear. The CDR3 is made up of 16 amino acids. The germline V gene has CDR1 KGHSH and CDR2 LQKENI.

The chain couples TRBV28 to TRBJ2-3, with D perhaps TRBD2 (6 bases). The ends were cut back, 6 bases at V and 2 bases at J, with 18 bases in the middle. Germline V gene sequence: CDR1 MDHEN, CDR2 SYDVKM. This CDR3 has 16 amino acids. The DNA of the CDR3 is TGTGCCAGCAGGGGCCCAAGTTGGGGACTCACAGATACGCAGTATTTT. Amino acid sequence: CASRGPSWGLTDTQYF.

The CDR3 DNA is TGTGCCAGTAGAAAGTCGAGCCAGGGAGGTGAGCAGTTCTTC. Residues: CASRKSSQGGEQFF. This rearrangement joins TRBV19 to TRBJ2-1, with D possibly being TRBD2 (6 bases). Trimming left V 6 bases short and J 9 bases short, with 18 bases between. Looked up from germline, CDR1 is LNHDA and CDR2 is SQIVND (reference sequence). The CDR3 loop spans 14 amino acids.

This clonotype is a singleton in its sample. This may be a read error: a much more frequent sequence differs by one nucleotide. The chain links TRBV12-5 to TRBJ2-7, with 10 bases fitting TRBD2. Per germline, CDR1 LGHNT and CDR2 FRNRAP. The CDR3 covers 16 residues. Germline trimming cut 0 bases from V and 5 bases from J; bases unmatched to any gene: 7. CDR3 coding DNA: TGTGCTAGTGGTTTGGTAATAGCGGGGGGATTCGACGAGCAGTACTTC. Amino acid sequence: CASGLVIAGGFDEQYF.

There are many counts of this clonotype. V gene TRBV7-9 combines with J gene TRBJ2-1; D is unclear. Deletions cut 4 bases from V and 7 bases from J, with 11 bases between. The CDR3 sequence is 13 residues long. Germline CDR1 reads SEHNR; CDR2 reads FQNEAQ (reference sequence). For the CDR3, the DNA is TGTGCCAGCAGCTCAACTGTGTGGAATGAGCAGTTCTTC. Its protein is CASSSTVWNEQFF.